One and the same sample provided the 3 T cell receptor beta chains below, sequenced in a study of T cells after yellow fever vaccination. One entry per CDR3 protein results from TCRdb running MiXCR on the 5' RACE reads. The sample gives 95,000 to 100,000 distinct CDR3 sequences, under 7% of which show up once; just over 40% is in the top ten. Source: CD8+ T cells sorted from PBMCs, taken 10 days after the yellow fever booster vaccination. These receptors all come from a man aged 18 to 29 who received the YFV17D yellow fever vaccine.

A few counts support this clonotype. V usage is TRBV6-5 and J usage is TRBJ1-2, with D perhaps matching TRBD1 (5 bases). From germline, CDR1 is MNHEY and CDR2 SVGAGI. The CDR3 runs 13 residues. Deletions cut 7 bases from V and 4 bases from J, with 13 bases between. The chain's CDR3 is CASKTGHPYGYTF. The CDR3 bases are TGTGCCAGCAAAACGGGGCATCCCTATGGCTACACCTTC.

This clonotype has at least ten counts. This chain links TRBV20-1 with TRBJ2-5; TRBD2 matches at 7 bases. Germline V lookup: CDR1 DFQATT, CDR2 SNEGSKA (reference sequence). CDR3 length: 13 amino acids. Germline trimming cut 3 bases from V and 0 bases from J; bases unmatched to any gene: 1. The CDR3 spells CSASGGNQETQYF. The CDR3, as DNA: TGCAGTGCTAGCGGGGGGAACCAAGAGACCCAGTACTTC.

The rearrangement uses TRBV5-1 and TRBJ2-7, with no clear D. The CDR3 has 14 residues. Trimming cost V 3 bases and J 2 bases, with 12 bases left between them. Germline values: CDR1 SGHRS, CDR2 YFSETQ. CDR3 in DNA: TGCGCCAGCAGCTGGGGTCGGCGAGCCTACGAGCAGTACTTC. Its protein is CASSWGRRAYEQYF.